This T cell receptor beta chain appears in the sequencing data of a study of resident and recirculating memory T cells in vitiligo. Whole-study results and caveats: Vitiligo lesions lacked a unique dominant clone, and clonality varied.

About this clone: What it binds is unknown.

The V segment lost 5 bases and the J segment 0 bases; nucleotides outside the gene matches: 6. Germline lookup yields CDR1 MRHNA and CDR2 SNTAGT. CDR3 length equals 17 residues. Sequencing was performed with immunoSEQ multiplex PCR; in TCRdb, only in-frame clones are kept and a portion is missing. The table shows tens of thousands of clones, with roughly nine tenths occurring only once. The chain has TRBV6-4 and TRBJ2-6, with 8 bases that match TRBD1. This clonotype originated in a male donor with vitiligo. Sequences were obtained from blood. The CDR3 loop is CASSSGTGPSGANVLTF. The CDR3 bases are TGTGCCAGCAGTTCCGGGACAGGTCCCTCTGGGGCCAACGTCCTGACTTTC.